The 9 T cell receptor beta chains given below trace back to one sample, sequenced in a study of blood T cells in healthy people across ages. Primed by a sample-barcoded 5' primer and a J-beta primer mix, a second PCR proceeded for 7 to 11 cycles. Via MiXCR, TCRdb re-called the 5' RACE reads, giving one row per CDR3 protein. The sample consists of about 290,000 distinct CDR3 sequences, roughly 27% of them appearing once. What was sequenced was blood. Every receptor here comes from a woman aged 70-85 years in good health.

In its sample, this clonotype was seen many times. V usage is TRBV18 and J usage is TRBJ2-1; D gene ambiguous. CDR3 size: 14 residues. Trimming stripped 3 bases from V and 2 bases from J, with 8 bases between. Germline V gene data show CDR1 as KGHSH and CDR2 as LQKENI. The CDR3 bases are TGTGCCAGCTCACCCGGACCCACCTACAATGAGCAGTTCTTC. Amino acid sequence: CASSPGPTYNEQFF.

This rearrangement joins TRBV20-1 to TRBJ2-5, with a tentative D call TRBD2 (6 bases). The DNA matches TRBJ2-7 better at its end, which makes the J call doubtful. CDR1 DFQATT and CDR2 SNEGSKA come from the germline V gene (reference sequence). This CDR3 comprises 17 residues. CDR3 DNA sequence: TGCAGTGCTAGAGAGCCGGGGAGGAGGGCCACCACCTACGAGCAGTACTTC. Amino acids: CSAREPGRRATTYEQYF.

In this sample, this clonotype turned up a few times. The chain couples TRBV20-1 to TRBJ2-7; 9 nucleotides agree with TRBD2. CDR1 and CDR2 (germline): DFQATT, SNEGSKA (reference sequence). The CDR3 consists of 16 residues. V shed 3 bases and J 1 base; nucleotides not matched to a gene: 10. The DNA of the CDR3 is TGCAGTGCTAGCCGCCCGGGGACTAGCAAGTCCTACGAGCAGTACTTC. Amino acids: CSASRPGTSKSYEQYF.

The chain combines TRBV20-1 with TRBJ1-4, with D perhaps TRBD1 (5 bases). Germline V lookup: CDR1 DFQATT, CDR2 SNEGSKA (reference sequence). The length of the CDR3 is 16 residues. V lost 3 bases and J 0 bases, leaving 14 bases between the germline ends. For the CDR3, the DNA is TGCAGTGCTAGGGGTCGGGACTCAGCAACTAATGAAAAACTGTTTTTT. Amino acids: CSARGRDSATNEKLFF.

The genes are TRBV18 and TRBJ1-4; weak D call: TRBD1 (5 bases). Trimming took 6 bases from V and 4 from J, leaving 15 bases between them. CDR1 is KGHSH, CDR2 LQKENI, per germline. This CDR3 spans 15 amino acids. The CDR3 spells CASSDQGTINEKLFF. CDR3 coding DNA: TGTGCCAGCTCCGACCAAGGGACGATTAATGAAAAACTGTTTTTT. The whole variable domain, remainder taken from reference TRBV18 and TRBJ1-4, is NAGVMQNPRHLVRRRGQEARLRCSPMKGHSHVYWYRQLPEEGLKFMVYLQKENIIDESGMPKERFSAEFPKEGPSILRIQQVVRGDSAAYFCASSDQGTINEKLFFGSGTQLSVL.

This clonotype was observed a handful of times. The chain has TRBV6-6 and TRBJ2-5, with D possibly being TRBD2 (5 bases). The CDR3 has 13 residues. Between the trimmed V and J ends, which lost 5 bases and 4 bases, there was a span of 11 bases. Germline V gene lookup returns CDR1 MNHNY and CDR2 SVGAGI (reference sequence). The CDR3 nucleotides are TGTGCCAGCAGTGGCGACTATAGAGAGACCCAGTACTTC. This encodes CASSGDYRETQYF.

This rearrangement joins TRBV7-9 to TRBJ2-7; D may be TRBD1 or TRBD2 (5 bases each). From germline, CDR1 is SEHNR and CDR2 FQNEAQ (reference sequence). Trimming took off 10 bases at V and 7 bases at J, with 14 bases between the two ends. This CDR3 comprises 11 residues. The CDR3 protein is CAIWDGEEQYF. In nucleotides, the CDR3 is TGTGCCATCTGGGACGGCGAGGAGCAGTACTTC.

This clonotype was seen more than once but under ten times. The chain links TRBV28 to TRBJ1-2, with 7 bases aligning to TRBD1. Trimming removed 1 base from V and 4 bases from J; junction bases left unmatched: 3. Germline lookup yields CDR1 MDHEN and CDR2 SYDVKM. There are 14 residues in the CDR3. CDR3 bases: TGTGCCAGCAGTTTATTGGGACAGATCTATGGCTACACCTTC. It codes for CASSLLGQIYGYTF.

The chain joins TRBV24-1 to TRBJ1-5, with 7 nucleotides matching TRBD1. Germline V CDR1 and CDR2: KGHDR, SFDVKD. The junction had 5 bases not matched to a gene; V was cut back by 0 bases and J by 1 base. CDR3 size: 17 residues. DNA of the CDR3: TGTGCCACCAGTGATTTGTTAGACAGGGTGAGCAATCAGCCCCAGCATTTT. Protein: CATSDLLDRVSNQPQHF.